This TCR beta chain was documented in a study of PD-1 blockade in classical Hodgkin lymphoma. Notes on the study in general: Compared with healthy donors, newly diagnosed patients reportedly showed lower baseline TCR diversity. Patients with a complete response exhibited baseline diversity comparable to newly diagnosed patients. Why the repertoires differ is still unclear, perhaps disease activity or prior therapy.

Comments on this clone: Its target is unknown.

V lost 3 bases and J lost 3, with 8 bases in between. Germline assignment: CDR1 KGHSH and CDR2 LQKENI. CDR3 size: 13 residues. TCRdb keeps only in-frame clones here, not all; method: immunoSEQ multiplex PCR. The sample has roughly 28,000 clones; about four fifths are singletons. Time point of the sample: cycle 4 day 1 (C4D1), after 6 weeks of nivolumab. All the patients suffered relapse after autologous stem cell transplantation, and brentuximab vedotin exposure differed. The sample here was peripheral blood mononuclear cells (PBMCs), taken before the fourth cycle of nivolumab. J is TRBJ2-5 and V is TRBV18; TRBD1 might be the D (6 bases). This sequence was found in a human donor with classical Hodgkin lymphoma. As DNA, the CDR3 is TGTGCCAGCTCACCGGGACATGAAGAGACCCAGTACTTC. It encodes CASSPGHEETQYF.